One and the same sample provided the 20 T cell receptor beta chains below, sequenced in a study of blood T cells in healthy people across ages (dated by TCRdb to 2015 to 2017). The method was 5' RACE. Sequencing instrument: Illumina HiSeq 2500. A second PCR of roughly 7 to 11 cycles was performed with a sample-barcoded 5' primer and a J-beta primer mix. Starting from the raw public reads, TCRdb applied fastp trimming at Q25, assembled clones with MiXCR and retained in-frame beta chains. Entries that share a CDR3 protein sequence are merged under the most common genes and DNA. The sample table records over 700,000 distinct CDR3 sequences; around a quarter of these occur just once. 9.4% of the sample belongs to the ten largest clones. These same data were also listed under a study on T cells of mothers and their children.

The sequencing input was blood. These receptor sequences come from a boy between 5 and 17 years old in good health.

The J gene is TRBJ1-2, the V gene TRBV4-3, with D possibly TRBD1 on 6 matching bases. CDR1 is LGHNA, CDR2 YSLEER, per germline. The CDR3 has 14 residues. The V and J ends lost 0 bases and 4 bases respectively, with 9 bases between them. The CDR3 nucleotides read TGCGCCAGCAGCCAAGATAAGGACAGCTATGGCTACACCTTC. It translates to CASSQDKDSYGYTF.

This clonotype was observed a handful of times. This sequence joins TRBV29-1 and TRBJ1-4, with a possible D match to TRBD1 (5 bases). From germline, CDR1 is SQVTM and CDR2 ANQGSEA. This CDR3 region has 11 residues. Trimming cost V 5 bases and J 8 bases, with 9 bases left between them. In nucleotides, the CDR3 is TGCAGCGTTTTTAGGGGAGAAAAACTGTTTTTT. Its protein is CSVFRGEKLFF.

The V gene is TRBV7-9, the J gene TRBJ2-3; D is ambiguous. Between the trimmed V and J ends, which lost 5 bases and 3 bases, there was a span of 9 bases. The germline V gene encodes CDR1 SEHNR and CDR2 FQNEAQ (reference sequence). CDR3 size: 13 residues. In DNA, the CDR3 is TGTGCCAGCAGCCCTGTTGCTACAGATACGCAGTATTTT. The encoded protein is CASSPVATDTQYF.

The chain links TRBV4-3 to TRBJ2-1; maybe TRBD2 (5 bases). V was trimmed by 5 bases and J by 3 bases, leaving 20 bases between them. The CDR3 is 17 amino acids. Germline V lookup: CDR1 LGHNA, CDR2 YSLEER. The CDR3 bases are TGCGCCAGCAGCGGAGGTGTGGAGTTCAGCGGCTACAATGAGCAGTTCTTC. Protein: CASSGGVEFSGYNEQFF.

This clonotype was recorded a few times. This chain connects TRBV7-9 to TRBJ1-2, with TRBD1 matching over 7 bases. The trim removed 5 bases at V and 8 bases at J, leaving 17 bases unmatched. The CDR3 runs to 16 residues. Per the germline V gene, CDR1 is SEHNR and CDR2 is FQNEAQ (reference sequence). CDR3 in DNA: TGTGCCAGCAGCACTATAACAGGGGTCTTCTTCGTAGGCTACACCTTC. Translation gives CASSTITGVFFVGYTF.

This clonotype appeared a few times. The CDR3 bases are TGTGCCAGCAGTTTAGGGACTAGCGGGGTGGATACGCAGTATTTT. Translating it yields CASSLGTSGVDTQYF. The J gene is TRBJ2-3, the V gene TRBV28; 13 bases match TRBD2. The CDR3 totals 15 residues. With 2 bases clipped from V and 6 bases from J, the junction kept 2 bases outside the gene matches. CDR1 is MDHEN, CDR2 SYDVKM, per germline. Combining the CDR3 with reference TRBV28 and TRBJ2-3 gives the whole variable domain DVKVTQSSRYLVKRTGEKVFLECVQDMDHENMFWYRQDPGLGLRLIYFSYDVKMKEKGDIPEGYSVSREKKERFSLILESASTNQTSMYLCASSLGTSGVDTQYFGPGTRLTVL.

In DNA form, the CDR3 reads TGTGCCAGCAGTTTAACTGGACTAGCGGGGCACGAGACCCAGTACTTC. Protein: CASSLTGLAGHETQYF. The chain links TRBV28 to TRBJ2-5; 12 nucleotides line up with TRBD2. Germline values: CDR1 MDHEN, CDR2 SYDVKM. V lost 2 bases and J lost 5; bases outside the gene matches: 6. This CDR3 spans 16 amino acids. Complete variable domain (other parts from reference TRBV28 and TRBJ2-5): DVKVTQSSRYLVKRTGEKVFLECVQDMDHENMFWYRQDPGLGLRLIYFSYDVKMKEKGDIPEGYSVSREKKERFSLILESASTNQTSMYLCASSLTGLAGHETQYFGPGTRLLVL.

The V call is TRBV5-1, the J call TRBJ2-1; no clear D. Trimming took 1 base from V and 4 from J, leaving 12 bases between them. Germline CDR1 reads SGHRS; CDR2 reads YFSETQ. The CDR3 is 15 residues long. The CDR3 loop is CASSLFGPDYNEQFF. The CDR3 nucleotides read TGCGCCAGCAGCTTGTTTGGGCCAGATTACAATGAGCAGTTCTTC.

This clonotype was counted only a few times. The chain has TRBV4-1 and TRBJ1-6; D possibly corresponds to TRBD1 (5 bases). This CDR3 is built from 14 residues. Trimming took off 1 base at V and 11 bases at J, with 12 bases between the two ends. The germline CDR1 and CDR2 sequences are MGHRA and YSYEKL. DNA of the CDR3: TGCGCCAGCAGCCAAGCCGGGCTCAGGGCACCCCTCCACTTT. Translating it yields CASSQAGLRAPLHF.

J is TRBJ2-7 and V is TRBV29-1; a weak D match, TRBD1 (5 bases). This CDR3 has 11 amino acids. Trimming stripped 5 bases from V and 4 bases from J, with 9 bases between. From germline, CDR1 is SQVTM and CDR2 ANQGSEA. The CDR3 DNA is TGCAGCGTTCAACAGGCTTACGAGCAGTACTTC. Translated: CSVQQAYEQYF.

This clonotype was picked up a small number of times. This chain uses TRBV15 with TRBJ2-2; D not resolved. The germline V gene has CDR1 LNHNV and CDR2 YYDKDF (reference sequence). V dropped 1 base and J dropped 7 bases, with 7 bases sitting between them. This CDR3 has 13 residues. The CDR3 nucleotides read TGTGCCACCAGCAGAGTTCGTAACGGGGAGCTGTTTTTT. This codes for CATSRVRNGELFF.

V is TRBV3-1 and J is TRBJ2-5, with D perhaps TRBD2 (5 bases). Trimming removed 1 base at V and 4 bases at J, with 10 bases between. This CDR3 comprises 14 residues. CDR1 LGHDT and CDR2 YNNKEL come from the germline V gene (reference sequence). The CDR3 DNA follows: TGTGCCAGCAGCCAAGTTCCTAGCTTAGAGACCCAGTACTTC. It translates to CASSQVPSLETQYF.

The genes are TRBV13 and TRBJ2-7; 8 nucleotides align to TRBD1. The CDR3 contains 15 residues. The germline V gene has CDR1 PRHDT and CDR2 FYEKMQ (reference sequence). J was trimmed by 0 bases and V by 5 bases; bases with no gene match: 6. The CDR3, as DNA: TGTGCCAGCAGCGAGGACAGGGAGAGCTCCTACGAGCAGTACTTC. It translates to CASSEDRESSYEQYF.

This clonotype appeared a few times. The chain links TRBV21-1 to TRBJ2-4; the D call TRBD2 from the table was never checked on the DNA. TRBV21-1 is a pseudogene locus. This CDR3 has 17 residues. CDR3 sequence reads: CASSGRGRFWDKNIQYF. CDR3 bases: TGTGCCAGCTCGGGCCGGGGGAGGTTTTGGGACAAAAACATTCAGTACTTC.

This chain uses TRBV12-3 or TRBV12-4 with TRBJ2-1; D not resolved. The CDR3 has 14 amino acids. Trimming pared 7 bases from V and 5 bases from J, leaving 15 bases between. CDR3: CASTFSATHNEQFF. CDR3 coding DNA: TGTGCCAGCACCTTCTCTGCGACTCACAATGAGCAGTTCTTC.

This clonotype was picked up a small number of times. This sequence joins TRBV7-2 and TRBJ2-5; a possible D gene is TRBD1 (6 bases). In germline, CDR1 is SGHTA, CDR2 FQGNSA. With 1 base removed from V and 11 bases from J, the gap between germline ends came to 14 bases. This CDR3 is built from 13 residues. The CDR3 DNA sequence: TGTGCCAGCAGCTTAGACAGGGTGGCCGGGCAGTACTTC. It encodes CASSLDRVAGQYF.

The rearrangement joins TRBV6-1 to TRBJ2-3; 12 bases agree with TRBD2. The CDR3 is made up of 12 amino acids. The V segment lost 4 bases and the J segment 14 bases; nucleotides outside the gene matches: 4. From germline, CDR1 is MNHNS and CDR2 SASEGT. This chain's CDR3 is CASSGPGLAGYF. The DNA of the CDR3 is TGTGCCAGCAGTGGGCCGGGACTAGCGGGGTATTTT.

The chain joins TRBV5-4 to TRBJ2-5; 8 bases are a match to TRBD2. CDR1 SGHNT and CDR2 YYREEE come from the germline V gene (reference sequence). Trimming took 4 bases from V and 5 from J; bases not matched to a gene: 13. CDR3 length equals 16 residues. CDR3 DNA sequence: TGTGCCAGCAGCGGGGGTAGACTTAGCGGGACTGAGACCCAGTACTTC. Amino acids: CASSGGRLSGTETQYF.

The chain couples TRBV7-2 to TRBJ2-7, with D possibly matching TRBD1 (5 bases). Germline values: CDR1 SGHTA, CDR2 FQGNSA. The CDR3 is 14 amino acids. The V end lost 2 bases, the J end lost 1 base, and 9 bases lay between the germline ends. CDR3 nucleotides: TGTGCCAGCAGCTTAATTGGGGCTTCCTACGAGCAGTACTTC. Amino acids: CASSLIGASYEQYF. The whole variable domain, remainder taken from reference TRBV7-2 and TRBJ2-7, is GAGVSQSPSNKVTEKGKDVELRCDPISGHTALYWYRQSLGQGLEFLIYFQGNSAPDKSGLPSDRFSAERTGGSVSTLTIQRTQQEDSAVYLCASSLIGASYEQYFGPGTRLTVT.

This clonotype occurred a few times. The gene calls are TRBV7-8 and TRBJ2-5; 11 nucleotides align to TRBD1. The DNA end lines up better with TRBJ2-7; the J call may be wrong. The CDR3 totals 14 residues. The germline V gene encodes CDR1 SGHVS and CDR2 FQNEAQ. The CDR3 loop reads CASSSTGQGGEQYF. The CDR3 DNA is TGTGCCAGCAGCTCAACGGGACAGGGGGGCGAGCAGTACTTC.